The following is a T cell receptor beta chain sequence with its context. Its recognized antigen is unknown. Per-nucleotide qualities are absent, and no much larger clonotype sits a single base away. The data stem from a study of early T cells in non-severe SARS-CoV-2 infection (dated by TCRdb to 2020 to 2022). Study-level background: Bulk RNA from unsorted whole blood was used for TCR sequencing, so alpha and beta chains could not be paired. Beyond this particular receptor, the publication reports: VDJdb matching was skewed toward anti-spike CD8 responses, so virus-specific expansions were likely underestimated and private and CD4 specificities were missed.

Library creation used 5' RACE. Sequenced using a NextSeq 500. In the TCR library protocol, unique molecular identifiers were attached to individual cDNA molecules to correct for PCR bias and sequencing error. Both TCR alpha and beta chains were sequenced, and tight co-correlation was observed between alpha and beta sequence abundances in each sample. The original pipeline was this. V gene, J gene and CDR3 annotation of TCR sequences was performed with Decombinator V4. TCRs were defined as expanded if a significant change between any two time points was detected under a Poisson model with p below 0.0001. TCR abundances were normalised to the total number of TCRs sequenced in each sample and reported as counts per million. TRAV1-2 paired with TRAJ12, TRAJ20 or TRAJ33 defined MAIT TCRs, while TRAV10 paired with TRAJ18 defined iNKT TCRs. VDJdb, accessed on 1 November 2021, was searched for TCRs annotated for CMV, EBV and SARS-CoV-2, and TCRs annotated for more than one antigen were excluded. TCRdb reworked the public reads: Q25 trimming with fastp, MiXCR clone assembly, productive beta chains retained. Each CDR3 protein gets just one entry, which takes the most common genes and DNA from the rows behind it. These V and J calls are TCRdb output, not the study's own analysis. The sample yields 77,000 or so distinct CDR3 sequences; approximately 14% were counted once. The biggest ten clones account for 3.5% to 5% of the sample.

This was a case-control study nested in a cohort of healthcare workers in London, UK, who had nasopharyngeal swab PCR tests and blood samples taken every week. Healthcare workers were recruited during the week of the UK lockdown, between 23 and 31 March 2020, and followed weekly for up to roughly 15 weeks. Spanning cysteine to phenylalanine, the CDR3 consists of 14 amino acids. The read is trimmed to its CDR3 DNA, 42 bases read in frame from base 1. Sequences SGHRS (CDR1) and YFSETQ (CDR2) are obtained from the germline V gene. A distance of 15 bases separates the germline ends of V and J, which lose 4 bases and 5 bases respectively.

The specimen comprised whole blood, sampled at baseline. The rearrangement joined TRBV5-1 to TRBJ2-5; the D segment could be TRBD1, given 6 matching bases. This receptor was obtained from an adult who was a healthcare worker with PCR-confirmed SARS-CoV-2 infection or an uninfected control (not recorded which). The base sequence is TGCGCCAGCAGCCTCCAGGGGAGTTGGGAGACCCAGTACTTC. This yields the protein CASSLQGSWETQYF.